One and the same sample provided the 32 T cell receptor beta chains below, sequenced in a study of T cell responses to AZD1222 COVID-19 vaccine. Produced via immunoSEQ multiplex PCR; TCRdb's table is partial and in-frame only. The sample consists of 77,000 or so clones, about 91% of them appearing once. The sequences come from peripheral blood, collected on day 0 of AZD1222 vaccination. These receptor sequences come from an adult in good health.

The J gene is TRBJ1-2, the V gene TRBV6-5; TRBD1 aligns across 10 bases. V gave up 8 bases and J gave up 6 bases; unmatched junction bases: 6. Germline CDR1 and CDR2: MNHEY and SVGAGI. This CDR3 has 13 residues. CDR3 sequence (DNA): TGTGCCAGCCGGGATGGGACAGGGGATGGCTACACCTTC. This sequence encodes CASRDGTGDGYTF.

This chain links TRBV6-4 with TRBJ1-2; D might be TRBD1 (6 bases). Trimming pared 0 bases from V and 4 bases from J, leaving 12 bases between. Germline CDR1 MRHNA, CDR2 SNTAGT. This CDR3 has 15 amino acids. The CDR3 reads CASSDSGGLCYGYTF. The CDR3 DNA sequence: TGTGCCAGCAGTGACTCTGGGGGGCTCTGCTATGGCTACACCTTC.

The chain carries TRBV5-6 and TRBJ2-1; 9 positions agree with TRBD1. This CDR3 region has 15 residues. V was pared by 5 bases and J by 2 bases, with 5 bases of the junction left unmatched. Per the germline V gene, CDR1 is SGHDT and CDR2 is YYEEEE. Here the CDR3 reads CASRPDRGTYNEQFF. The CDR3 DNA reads TGTGCCAGCAGACCGGACAGGGGAACCTACAATGAGCAGTTCTTC. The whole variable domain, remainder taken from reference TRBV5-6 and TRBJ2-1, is DAGVTQSPTHLIKTRGQQVTLRCSPKSGHDTVSWYQQALGQGPQFIFQYYEEEERQRGNFPDRFSGHQFPNYSSELNVNALLLGDSALYLCASRPDRGTYNEQFFGPGTRLTVL.

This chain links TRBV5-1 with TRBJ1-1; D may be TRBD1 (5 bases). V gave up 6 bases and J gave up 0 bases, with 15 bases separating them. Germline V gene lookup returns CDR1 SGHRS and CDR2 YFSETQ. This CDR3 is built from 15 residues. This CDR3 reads CASKAGDFMNTEAFF. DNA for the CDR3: TGCGCCAGCAAGGCGGGGGACTTCATGAACACTGAAGCTTTCTTT.

CDR3 region: CATSDPGTGSTDTQYF. For the CDR3, the DNA is TGTGCCACCAGTGACCCTGGGACGGGGAGCACAGATACGCAGTATTTT. This chain uses TRBV24-1 with TRBJ2-3; TRBD1 or TRBD2 may be the D gene (5 bases each). Trimming stripped 4 bases from V and 0 bases from J, with 13 bases between. The CDR3 consists of 16 residues. Germline CDR1 KGHDR, CDR2 SFDVKD.

CDR3 sequence: CASSFLFDNEQFF. In DNA form, the CDR3 reads TGTGCCAGCAGCTTTTTGTTCGACAATGAGCAGTTCTTC. The chain employs TRBV11-3 and TRBJ2-1; D remains ambiguous. Looked up from germline, CDR1 is SGHNT and CDR2 is YENEEA. The CDR3 totals 13 residues. Trimming took 3 bases from V and 5 from J, leaving 8 bases between them.

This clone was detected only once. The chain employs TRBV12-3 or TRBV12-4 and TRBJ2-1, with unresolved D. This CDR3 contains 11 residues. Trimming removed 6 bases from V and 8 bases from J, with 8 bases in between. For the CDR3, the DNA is TGTGCCAGCAGCCAGGCGGATGAGCAGTTCTTC. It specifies CASSQADEQFF.

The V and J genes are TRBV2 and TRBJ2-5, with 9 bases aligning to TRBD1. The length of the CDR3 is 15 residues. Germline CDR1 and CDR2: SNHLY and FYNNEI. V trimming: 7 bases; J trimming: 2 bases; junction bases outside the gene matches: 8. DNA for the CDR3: TGTGCCAGCACCTTTACCGGGACAGGGCAAGAGACCCAGTACTTC. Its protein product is CASTFTGTGQETQYF.

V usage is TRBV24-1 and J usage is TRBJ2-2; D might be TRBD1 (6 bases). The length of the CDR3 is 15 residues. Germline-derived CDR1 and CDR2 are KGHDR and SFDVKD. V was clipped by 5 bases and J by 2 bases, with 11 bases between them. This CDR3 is CATSARDINTGELFF. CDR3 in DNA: TGTGCCACCAGTGCTCGGGACATTAACACCGGGGAGCTGTTTTTT.

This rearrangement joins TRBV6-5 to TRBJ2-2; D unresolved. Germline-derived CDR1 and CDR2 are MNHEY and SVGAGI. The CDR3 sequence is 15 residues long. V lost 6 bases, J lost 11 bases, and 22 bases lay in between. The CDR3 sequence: CASSALTGVGFELFF. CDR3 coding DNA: TGTGCCAGCAGCGCCTTGACCGGCGTGGGCTTCGAGCTGTTTTTT.

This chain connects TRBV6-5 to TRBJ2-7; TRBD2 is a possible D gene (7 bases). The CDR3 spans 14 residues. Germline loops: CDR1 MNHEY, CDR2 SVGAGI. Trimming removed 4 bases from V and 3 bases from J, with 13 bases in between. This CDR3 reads CASSSPGGLYEQYF. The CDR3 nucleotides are TGTGCCAGCAGTTCCCCGGGGGGCCTCTACGAGCAGTACTTC.

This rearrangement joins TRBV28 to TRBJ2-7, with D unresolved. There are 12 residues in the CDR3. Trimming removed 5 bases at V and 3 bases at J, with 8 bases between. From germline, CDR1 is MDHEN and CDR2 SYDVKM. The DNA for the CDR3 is TGTGCCAGCAGTCTAATATTCTACGAGCAGTACTTC. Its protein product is CASSLIFYEQYF.

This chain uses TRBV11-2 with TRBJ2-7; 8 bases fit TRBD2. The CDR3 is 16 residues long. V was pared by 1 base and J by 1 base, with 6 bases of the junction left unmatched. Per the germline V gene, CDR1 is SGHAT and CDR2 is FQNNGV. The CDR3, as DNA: TGTGCCAGCAGCTTAGGCCTACGGGGGGGATCCTACGAGCAGTACTTC. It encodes CASSLGLRGGSYEQYF.

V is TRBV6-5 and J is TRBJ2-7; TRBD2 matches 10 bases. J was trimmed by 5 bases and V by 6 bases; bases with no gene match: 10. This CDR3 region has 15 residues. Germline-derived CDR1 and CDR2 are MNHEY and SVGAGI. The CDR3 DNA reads TGTGCCAGCAGAATAGTAGCGGGAGGAAACCACGAGCAGTACTTC. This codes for CASRIVAGGNHEQYF.

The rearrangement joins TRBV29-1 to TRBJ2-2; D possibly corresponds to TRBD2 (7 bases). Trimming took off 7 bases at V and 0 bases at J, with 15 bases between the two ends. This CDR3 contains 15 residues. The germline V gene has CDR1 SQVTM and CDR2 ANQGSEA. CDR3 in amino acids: CSGRAGATNTGELFF. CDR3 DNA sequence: TGCAGCGGAAGGGCGGGGGCCACGAACACCGGGGAGCTGTTTTTT.

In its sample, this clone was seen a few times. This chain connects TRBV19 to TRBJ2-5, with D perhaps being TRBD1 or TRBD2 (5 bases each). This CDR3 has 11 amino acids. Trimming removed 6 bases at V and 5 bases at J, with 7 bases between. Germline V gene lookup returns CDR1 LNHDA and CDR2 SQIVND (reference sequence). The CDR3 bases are TGTGCCAGTAGATGGGGGGAGACCCAGTACTTC. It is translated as CASRWGETQYF.

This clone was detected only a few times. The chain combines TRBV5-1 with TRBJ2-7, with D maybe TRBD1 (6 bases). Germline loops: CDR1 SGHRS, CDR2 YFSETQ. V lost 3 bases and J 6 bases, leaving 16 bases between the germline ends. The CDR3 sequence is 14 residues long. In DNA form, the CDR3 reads TGCGCCAGCAGCTCAGGGGCCCTCGAGGGCGAGCAGTACTTC. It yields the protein CASSSGALEGEQYF.

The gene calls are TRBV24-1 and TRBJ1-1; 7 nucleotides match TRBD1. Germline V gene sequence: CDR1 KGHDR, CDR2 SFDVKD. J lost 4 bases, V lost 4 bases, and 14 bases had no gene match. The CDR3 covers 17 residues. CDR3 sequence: CATSDTGQSTPGTEAFF. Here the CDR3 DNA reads TGTGCCACCAGTGACACGGGACAGTCCACTCCGGGCACTGAAGCTTTCTTT.

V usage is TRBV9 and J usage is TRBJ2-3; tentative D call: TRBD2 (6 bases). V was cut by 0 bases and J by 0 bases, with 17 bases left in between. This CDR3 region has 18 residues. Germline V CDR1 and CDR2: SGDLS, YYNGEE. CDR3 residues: CASSVEPGARGSTDTQYF. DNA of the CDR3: TGTGCCAGCAGCGTAGAGCCAGGCGCGCGGGGAAGCACAGATACGCAGTATTTT.

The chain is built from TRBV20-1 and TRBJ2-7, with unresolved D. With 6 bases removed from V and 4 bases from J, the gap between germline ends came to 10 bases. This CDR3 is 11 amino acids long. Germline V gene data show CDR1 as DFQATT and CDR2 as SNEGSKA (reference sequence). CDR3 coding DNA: TGCAGTGCCTCAGCCGAGTACGAGCAGTACTTC. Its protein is CSASAEYEQYF.

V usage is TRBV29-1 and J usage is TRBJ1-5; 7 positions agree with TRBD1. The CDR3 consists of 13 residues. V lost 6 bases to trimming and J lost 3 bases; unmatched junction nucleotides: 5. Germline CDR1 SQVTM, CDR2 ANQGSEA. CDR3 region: CSVKDRDNQPQHF. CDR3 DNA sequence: TGCAGCGTCAAAGACAGGGACAATCAGCCCCAGCATTTT.

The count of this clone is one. The CDR3, as DNA: TGTGCCAGCAGCTTAGGGTTTGGTGGCTACACCTTC. Translated: CASSLGFGGYTF. The chain joins TRBV7-2 to TRBJ1-2; D gene ambiguous. CDR1 SGHTA and CDR2 FQGNSA come from the germline V gene. The CDR3 length is 12 residues. The V end was cut by 1 base, the J end by 7 bases, with 7 bases between.

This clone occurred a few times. CDR3 residues: CASSLYGVGSANSPLHF. The CDR3, as DNA: TGTGCCAGCAGTTTATATGGGGTGGGGTCGGCTAATTCACCCCTCCACTTT. The gene calls are TRBV28 and TRBJ1-6; D is unclear. CDR1 and CDR2 (germline): MDHEN, SYDVKM. This CDR3 is 17 amino acids long. Trimming took 1 base from V and 6 from J, leaving 16 bases between them.

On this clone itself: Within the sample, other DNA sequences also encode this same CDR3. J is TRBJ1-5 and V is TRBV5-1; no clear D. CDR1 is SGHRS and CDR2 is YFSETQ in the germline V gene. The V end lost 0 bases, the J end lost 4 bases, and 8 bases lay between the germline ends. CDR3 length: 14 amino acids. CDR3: CASSLDGGNQPQHF. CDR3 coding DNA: TGCGCCAGCAGCTTGGATGGCGGGAATCAGCCCCAGCATTTT.

CDR3: CASSFPSGEVDEQYF. In DNA, the CDR3 is TGTGCCAGCAGTTTCCCTAGCGGGGAGGTCGACGAGCAGTACTTC. The chain couples TRBV28 to TRBJ2-7; 9 bases map to TRBD2. J lost 5 bases, V lost 3 bases, and 8 bases had no gene match. CDR3 length equals 15 residues. CDR1 is MDHEN and CDR2 is SYDVKM in the germline V gene.

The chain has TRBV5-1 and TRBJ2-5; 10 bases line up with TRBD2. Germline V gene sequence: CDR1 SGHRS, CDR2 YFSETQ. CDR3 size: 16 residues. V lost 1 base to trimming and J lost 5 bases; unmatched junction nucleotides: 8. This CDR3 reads CASSLIPSGSSETQYF. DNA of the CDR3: TGCGCCAGCAGCTTGATCCCTAGCGGGAGTAGCGAGACCCAGTACTTC.

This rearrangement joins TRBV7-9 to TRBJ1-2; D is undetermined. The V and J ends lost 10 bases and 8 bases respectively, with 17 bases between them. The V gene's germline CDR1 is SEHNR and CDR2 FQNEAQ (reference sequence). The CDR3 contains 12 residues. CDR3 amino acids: CATPGWAQGYTF. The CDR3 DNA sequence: TGTGCCACCCCCGGTTGGGCGCAGGGCTACACCTTC.

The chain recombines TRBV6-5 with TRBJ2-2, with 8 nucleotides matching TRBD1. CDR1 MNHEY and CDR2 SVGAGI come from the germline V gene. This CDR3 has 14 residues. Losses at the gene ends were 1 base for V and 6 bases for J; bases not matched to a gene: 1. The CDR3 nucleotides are TGTGCCAGCAGTTACTGGACAGGGCCCGGGGAGCTGTTTTTT. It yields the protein CASSYWTGPGELFF.

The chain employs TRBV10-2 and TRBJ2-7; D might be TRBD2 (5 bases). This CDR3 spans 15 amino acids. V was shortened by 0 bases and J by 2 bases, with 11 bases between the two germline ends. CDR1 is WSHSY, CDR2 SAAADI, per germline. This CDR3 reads CASSESTAGAYEQYF. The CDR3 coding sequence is TGCGCCAGCAGTGAGTCGACGGCCGGGGCCTACGAGCAGTACTTC.

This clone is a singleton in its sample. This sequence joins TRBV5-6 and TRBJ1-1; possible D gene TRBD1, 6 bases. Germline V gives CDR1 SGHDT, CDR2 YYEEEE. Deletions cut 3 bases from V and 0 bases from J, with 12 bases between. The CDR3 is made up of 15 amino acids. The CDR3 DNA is TGTGCCAGCAGCTCACCGGGACAATTGAACACTGAAGCTTTCTTT. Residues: CASSSPGQLNTEAFF.

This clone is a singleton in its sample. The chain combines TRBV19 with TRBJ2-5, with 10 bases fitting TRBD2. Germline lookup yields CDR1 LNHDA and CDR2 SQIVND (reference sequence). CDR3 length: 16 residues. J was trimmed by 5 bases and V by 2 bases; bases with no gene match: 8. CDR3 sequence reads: CASSISQREGEETQYF. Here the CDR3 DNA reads TGTGCCAGTAGTATATCCCAGCGGGAGGGGGAGGAGACCCAGTACTTC.

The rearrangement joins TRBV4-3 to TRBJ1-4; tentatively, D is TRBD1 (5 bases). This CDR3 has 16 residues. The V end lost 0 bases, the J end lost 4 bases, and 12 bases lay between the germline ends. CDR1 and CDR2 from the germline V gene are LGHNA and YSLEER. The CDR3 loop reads CASSQDIGESNEKLFF. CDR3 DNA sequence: TGCGCCAGCAGCCAAGATATAGGGGAGAGTAATGAAAAACTGTTTTTT.